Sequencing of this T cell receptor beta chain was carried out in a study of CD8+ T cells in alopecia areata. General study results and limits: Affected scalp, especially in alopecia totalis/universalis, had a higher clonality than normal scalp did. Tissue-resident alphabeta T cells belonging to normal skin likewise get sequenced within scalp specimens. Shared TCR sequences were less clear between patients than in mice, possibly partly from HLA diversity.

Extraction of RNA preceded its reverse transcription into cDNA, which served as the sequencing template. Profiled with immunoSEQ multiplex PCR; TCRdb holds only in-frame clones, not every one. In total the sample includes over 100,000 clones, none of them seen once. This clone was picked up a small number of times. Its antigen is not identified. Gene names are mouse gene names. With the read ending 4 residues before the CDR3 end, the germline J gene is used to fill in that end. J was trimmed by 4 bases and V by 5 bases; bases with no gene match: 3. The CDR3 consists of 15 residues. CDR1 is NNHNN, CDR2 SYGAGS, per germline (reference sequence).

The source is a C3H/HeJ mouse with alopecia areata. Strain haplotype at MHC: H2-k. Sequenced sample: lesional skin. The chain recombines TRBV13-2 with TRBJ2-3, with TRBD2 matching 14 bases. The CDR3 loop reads CASGGLGGRSETLYF. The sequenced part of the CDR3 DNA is TGTGCCAGCGGGGGACTGGGGGGGCGTTCAGAA.